This T cell receptor beta chain was profiled in a study of T cells in Graves' hyperthyroidism and ophthalmopathy. Findings and limits, study-wide: Blood samples included most of the expanded thyroid clonotypes exceeding 0.001. Ophthalmopathy and stable hyperthyroidism were separated by a 13 V-J model. Before onset, ophthalmopathy was predicted by the model a median approximately 6.6 months earlier.

As concerns this clonotype: The target antigen is unknown. A much larger clone differs by one base, so this may be a read error.

TCR beta CDR3 sequences were amplified from RNA transcripts. With the HTBI primer set, the TCR CDR3 went through a first round of RT-PCR. One entry per CDR3 protein results from TCRdb running MiXCR on the multiplex PCR reads. The data hold some 510,000 distinct CDR3 sequences, with roughly 20% observed a single time. A patient was excluded if there was uncontrolled infection, other autoimmune disease, pregnancy or lactation. The sequenced sample was blood. The receptor was isolated from a man between 18 and 35 years old with Graves' hyperthyroidism.

The CDR3 sequence is CASSYSRDNSSPPHF. DNA of the CDR3: TGTGCCAGCAGTTACTCGAGGGACAATTCTTCACCCCCCCACTTT. The chain employs TRBV6-5 and TRBJ1-6, with D possibly being TRBD1 (6 bases). The CDR3 consists of 15 residues. Germline V gives CDR1 MNHEY, CDR2 SVGAGI.